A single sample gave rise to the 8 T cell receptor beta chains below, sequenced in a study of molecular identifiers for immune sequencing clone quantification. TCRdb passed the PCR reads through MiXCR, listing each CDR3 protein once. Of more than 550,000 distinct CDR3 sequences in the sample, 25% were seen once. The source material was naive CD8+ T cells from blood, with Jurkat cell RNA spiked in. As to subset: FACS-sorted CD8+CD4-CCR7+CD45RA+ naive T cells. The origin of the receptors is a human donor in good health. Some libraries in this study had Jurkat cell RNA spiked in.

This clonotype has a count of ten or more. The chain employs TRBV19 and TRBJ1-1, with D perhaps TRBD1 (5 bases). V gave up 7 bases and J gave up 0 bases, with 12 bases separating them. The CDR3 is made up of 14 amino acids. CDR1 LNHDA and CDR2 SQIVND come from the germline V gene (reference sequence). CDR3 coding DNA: TGTGCCAGTAATCACAGGTCTATGAACACTGAAGCTTTCTTT. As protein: CASNHRSMNTEAFF.

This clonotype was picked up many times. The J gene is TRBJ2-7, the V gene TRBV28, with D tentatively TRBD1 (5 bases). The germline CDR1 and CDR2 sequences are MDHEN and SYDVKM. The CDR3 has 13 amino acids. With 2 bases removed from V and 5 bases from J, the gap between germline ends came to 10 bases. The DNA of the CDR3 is TGTGCCAGCAGTTTAAAGGGGATGCACGAGCAGTACTTC. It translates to CASSLKGMHEQYF. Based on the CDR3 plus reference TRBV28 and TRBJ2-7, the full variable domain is DVKVTQSSRYLVKRTGEKVFLECVQDMDHENMFWYRQDPGLGLRLIYFSYDVKMKEKGDIPEGYSVSREKKERFSLILESASTNQTSMYLCASSLKGMHEQYFGPGTRLTVT.

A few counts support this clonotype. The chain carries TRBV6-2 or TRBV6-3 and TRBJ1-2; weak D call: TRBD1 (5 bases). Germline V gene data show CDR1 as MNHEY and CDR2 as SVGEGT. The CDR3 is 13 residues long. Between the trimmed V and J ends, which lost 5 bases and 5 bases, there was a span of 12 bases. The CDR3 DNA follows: TGTGCCAGCAGTGCAGGGATGCTGTATGGCTACACCTTC. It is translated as CASSAGMLYGYTF.

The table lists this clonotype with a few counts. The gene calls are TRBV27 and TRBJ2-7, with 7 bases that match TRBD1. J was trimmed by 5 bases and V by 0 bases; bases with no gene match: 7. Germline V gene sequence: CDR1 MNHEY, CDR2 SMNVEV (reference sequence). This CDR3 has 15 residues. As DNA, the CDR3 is TGTGCCAGCAGTTTATCGGCGACAGGGTTGGACGAGCAGTACTTC. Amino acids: CASSLSATGLDEQYF.

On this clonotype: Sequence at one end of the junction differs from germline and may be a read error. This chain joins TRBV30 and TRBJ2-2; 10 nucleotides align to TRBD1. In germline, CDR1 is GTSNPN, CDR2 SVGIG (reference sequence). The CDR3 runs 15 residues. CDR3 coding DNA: TGTGCCTGGAGTAGGGGACAGGGGAACGCCGGGGAGCTGTTTTTT. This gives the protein CAWSRGQGNAGELFF.

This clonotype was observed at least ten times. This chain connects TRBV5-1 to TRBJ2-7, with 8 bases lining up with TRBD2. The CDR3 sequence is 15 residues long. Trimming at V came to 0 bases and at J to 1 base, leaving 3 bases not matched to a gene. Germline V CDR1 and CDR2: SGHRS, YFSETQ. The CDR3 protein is CASSLDPGGSYEQYF. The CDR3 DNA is TGCGCCAGCAGCTTGGACCCGGGGGGGTCCTACGAGCAGTACTTC.

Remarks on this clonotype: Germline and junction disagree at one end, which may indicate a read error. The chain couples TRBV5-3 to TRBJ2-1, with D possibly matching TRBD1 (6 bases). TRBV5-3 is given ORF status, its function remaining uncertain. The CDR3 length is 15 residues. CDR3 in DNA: TGTGCCAGCAGCTTTTGGGACACGTCCTCCAATGAGCAGTTCTTC. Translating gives CASSFWDTSSNEQFF.

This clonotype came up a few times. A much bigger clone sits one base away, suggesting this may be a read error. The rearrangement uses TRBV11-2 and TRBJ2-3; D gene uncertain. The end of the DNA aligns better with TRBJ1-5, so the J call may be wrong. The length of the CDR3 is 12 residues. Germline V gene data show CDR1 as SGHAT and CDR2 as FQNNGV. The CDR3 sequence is CASSSTLDTQHF. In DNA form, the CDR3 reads TGTGCCAGCAGCTCTACCTTGGATACGCAGCATTTT.